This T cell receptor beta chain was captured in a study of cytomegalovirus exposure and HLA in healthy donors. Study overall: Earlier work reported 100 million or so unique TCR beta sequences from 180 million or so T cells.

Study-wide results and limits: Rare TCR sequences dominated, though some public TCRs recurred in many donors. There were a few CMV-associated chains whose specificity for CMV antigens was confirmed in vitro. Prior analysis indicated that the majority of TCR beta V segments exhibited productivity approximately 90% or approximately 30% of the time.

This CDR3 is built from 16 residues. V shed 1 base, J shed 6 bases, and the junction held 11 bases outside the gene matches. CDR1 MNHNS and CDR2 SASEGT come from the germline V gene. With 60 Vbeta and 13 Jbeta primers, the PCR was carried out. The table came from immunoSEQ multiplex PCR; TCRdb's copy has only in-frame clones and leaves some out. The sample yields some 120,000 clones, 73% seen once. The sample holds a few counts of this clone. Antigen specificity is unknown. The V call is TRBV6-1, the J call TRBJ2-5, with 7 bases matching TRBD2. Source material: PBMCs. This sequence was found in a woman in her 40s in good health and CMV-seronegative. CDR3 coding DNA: TGTGCCAGCAGTGAAGTAGGAAGCGGGGTTTATAAGACCCAGTACTTC. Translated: CASSEVGSGVYKTQYF.